The present entry profiles one T cell receptor beta chain with its context. The antigen remains undetermined. The CDR3 runs 15 residues. The germline V and J ends were trimmed by 3 bases and 7 bases, with 19 bases remaining between them. Germline CDR1 reads GTSNPN; CDR2 reads SVGIG (reference sequence). The data were taken from a study of CXCR4 blockade with PD-1 therapy in pancreatic cancer. Study-wide results and limits: Tumors were clonally expanded, mean roughly 0.15 versus 0.05 in healthy blood. Frequent tumor clones were encoded by many distinct rearrangements, suggesting shared antigens. Only TCRbeta chains were sequenced here.

Profiling relied on immunoSEQ multiplex PCR, and the TCRdb table lists in-frame clones only, not all of them. Of around 15,000 clones in the sample, over 55% were seen once. The gene calls are TRBV30 and TRBJ2-1; D perhaps matches TRBD1 (5 bases). This clonotype was sampled from a human donor with pancreatic ductal adenocarcinoma. Sequencing was performed on tumor tissue. Here the CDR3 reads CAWRRRRVSRNEQFF. The CDR3 DNA follows: TGTGCCTGGAGAAGGCGCAGGGTATCTCGAAATGAGCAGTTCTTC.